The 11 T cell receptor beta chains reported below all come from one sample, sequenced in a study of T cell changes during pregnancy in multiple sclerosis. Assay: immunoSEQ multiplex PCR; the TCRdb copy retains only in-frame clones and omits some. The sample carries tens of thousands of clones, roughly 92% recorded once. The material was CD4+ T cells from peripheral blood mononuclear cells, obtained in the third trimester of pregnancy. The source of these receptors is a female donor with multiple sclerosis, enrolled in a pregnancy study.

The chain is built from TRBV19 and TRBJ2-7; 9 nucleotides align to TRBD2. V dropped 6 bases and J dropped 4; count of bases not matched to a gene: 7. Per the germline V gene, CDR1 is LNHDA and CDR2 is SQIVND (reference sequence). The CDR3 runs 14 residues. The CDR3 DNA is TGTGCCAGTAGCCCGGGACTAGCCATATACGAGCAGTACTTC. Translating it yields CASSPGLAIYEQYF.

This clone was detected once. The CDR3 spells CASSIATGGITGELFF. CDR3 DNA: TGTGCCAGTAGTATAGCCACAGGGGGCATCACCGGGGAGCTGTTTTTT. This rearrangement joins TRBV19 to TRBJ2-2, with 9 nucleotides matching TRBD1. The germline V gene encodes CDR1 LNHDA and CDR2 SQIVND (reference sequence). The J segment lost 4 bases and the V segment lost 1 base, leaving 4 bases of the junction unmatched. The CDR3 has 16 residues. The variable domain in full, with the rest retrieved from reference TRBV19 and TRBJ2-2, is DGGITQSPKYLFRKEGQNVTLSCEQNLNHDAMYWYRQDPGQGLRLIYYSQIVNDFQKGDIAEGYSVSREKKESFPLTVTSAQKNPTAFYLCASSIATGGITGELFFGEGSRLTVL.

This clone was observed many times. The V and J genes are TRBV29-1 and TRBJ2-2, with D hard to call. Trimming removed 4 bases from V and 1 base from J, with 10 bases in between. CDR1 SQVTM and CDR2 ANQGSEA come from the germline V gene. The CDR3 runs to 14 residues. The CDR3 coding sequence is TGCAGCGTTGTGGGCTACCAGAACACCGGGGAGCTGTTTTTT. It yields the protein CSVVGYQNTGELFF.

The chain employs TRBV6-5 and TRBJ1-1; D is unclear. Trimming took off 2 bases at V and 7 bases at J, with 11 bases between the two ends. Germline V gene sequence: CDR1 MNHEY, CDR2 SVGAGI. The CDR3 loop spans 13 amino acids. CDR3 in DNA: TGTGCCAGCAGTTACACAAGCTACAGTGAAGCTTTCTTT. Residues: CASSYTSYSEAFF.

This sequence joins TRBV6-1 and TRBJ2-7; the match to TRBD2 covers 12 bases. The CDR3 sequence is 14 residues long. CDR1 is MNHNS and CDR2 is SASEGT in the germline V gene. With V trimmed by 6 bases and J by 3 bases, 3 bases remained unmatched. CDR3 coding DNA: TGTGCCAGCAGGCTGACTAGCGGGAGCTACGAGCAGTACTTC. Translated: CASRLTSGSYEQYF.

The genes are TRBV15 and TRBJ2-5; D is perhaps TRBD2 (5 bases). The germline V gene has CDR1 LNHNV and CDR2 YYDKDF (reference sequence). V lost 0 bases and J lost 5, with 13 bases in between. The length of the CDR3 is 15 residues. This chain's CDR3 is CATSRDLGESETQYF. As DNA, the CDR3 is TGTGCCACCAGCAGAGACCTCGGGGAATCGGAGACCCAGTACTTC.

The chain employs TRBV7-9 and TRBJ2-7; TRBD1 might be the D (6 bases). V lost 1 base and J lost 8, with 9 bases in between. The CDR3 totals 12 residues. The germline gives CDR1 SEHNR, CDR2 FQNEAQ (reference sequence). The DNA of the CDR3 is TGTGCCAGCAGCTTAGAACAGGGTCAGCAGTACTTC. This gives the protein CASSLEQGQQYF.

V gene TRBV28 combines with J gene TRBJ2-7, with D perhaps matching TRBD1 (5 bases). V lost 7 bases and J 2 bases, leaving 9 bases between the germline ends. Germline values: CDR1 MDHEN, CDR2 SYDVKM. This CDR3 contains 12 residues. CDR3 loop: CASISGTYEQYF. For the CDR3, the DNA is TGTGCCAGCATCTCAGGGACCTACGAGCAGTACTTC.

This rearrangement joins TRBV28 to TRBJ2-1; TRBD2 is a possible D gene (5 bases). Trimming stripped 5 bases from V and 0 bases from J, with 11 bases between. The CDR3 contains 15 residues. Per germline, CDR1 MDHEN and CDR2 SYDVKM. This CDR3 is CASSPPGSSYNEQFF. CDR3 DNA sequence: TGTGCCAGCAGTCCCCCGGGGAGCTCCTACAATGAGCAGTTCTTC.

The chain combines TRBV28 with TRBJ2-1; 9 nucleotides line up with TRBD2. The CDR3 runs 17 residues. Per germline, CDR1 MDHEN and CDR2 SYDVKM. The V segment lost 5 bases and the J segment 4 bases; nucleotides outside the gene matches: 12. The CDR3 region is CASSRIVGAGGYNEQFF. The CDR3 bases are TGTGCCAGCAGTCGAATAGTTGGCGCGGGAGGGTACAATGAGCAGTTCTTC.

The J gene is TRBJ1-2, the V gene TRBV30; a possible D gene is TRBD1 (6 bases). Germline V gives CDR1 GTSNPN, CDR2 SVGIG (reference sequence). The V gene lost 2 bases and the J gene lost 8 bases, with 21 bases spanning the gap. The CDR3 contains 15 residues. The CDR3 is CAWSPSLAGARGYTF. DNA of the CDR3: TGTGCCTGGAGTCCCTCCCTGGCAGGGGCTCGCGGCTACACCTTC.